These 22 T cell receptor beta chains were sequenced from one sample in a study of identical twins. Each CDR3 protein is one row after TCRdb ran MiXCR on the 5' RACE reads. Altogether about 1.7 million distinct CDR3 sequences are present, more than 30% being singletons, with the ten largest covering approximately 0.25%. The specimen was cord blood. These receptors were taken from a newborn girl in good health.

There are a few counts of this clonotype. The V gene is TRBV20-1, the J gene TRBJ2-5, with 7 bases lining up with TRBD1. Germline CDR1 reads DFQATT; CDR2 reads SNEGSKA (reference sequence). Trimming removed 2 bases from V and 5 bases from J; junction bases left unmatched: 5. The CDR3 loop spans 13 amino acids. The CDR3 region is CSARIGTVETQYF. In nucleotides, the CDR3 is TGCAGTGCTAGAATAGGGACAGTGGAGACCCAGTACTTC.

A few counts support this clonotype. The CDR3 region is CASSGRTAREQYF. The DNA for the CDR3 is TGTGCCAGCAGCGGCCGGACGGCGAGGGAGCAGTACTTC. This sequence joins TRBV7-8 and TRBJ2-7; D gene ambiguous. CDR3 length: 13 residues. Germline V CDR1 and CDR2: SGHVS, FQNEAQ. The germline V and J ends were trimmed by 5 bases and 7 bases, with 15 bases remaining between them.

CDR3 amino acids: CASRPPWRSSYNEQYF. CDR3 bases: TGTGCCAGCAGACCCCCGTGGCGGAGCTCCTACAATGAGCAGTACTTC. The chain recombines TRBV7-8 with TRBJ2-7; D is unclear. V lost 6 bases and J lost 7, with 25 bases in between. Germline V gene lookup returns CDR1 SGHVS and CDR2 FQNEAQ. This CDR3 is built from 16 residues. Full variable domain (outside the CDR3, taken from reference TRBV7-8 and TRBJ2-7): GAGVSQSPRYKVAKRGQDVALRCDPISGHVSLFWYQQALGQGPEFLTYFQNEAQLDKSGLPSDRFFAERPEGSVSTLKIQRTQQEDSAVYLCASRPPWRSSYNEQYFGPGTRLTVT.

This clonotype has at least ten counts. This chain joins TRBV10-3 and TRBJ2-3, with D maybe TRBD2 (5 bases). This CDR3 contains 14 residues. The V gene's germline CDR1 is ENHRY and CDR2 SYGVKD. Trimming left V 3 bases short and J 2 bases short, with 9 bases between. The chain's CDR3 is CAISDRGYTDTQYF. The CDR3 DNA follows: TGTGCCATCAGTGACCGGGGTTACACAGATACGCAGTATTTT.

This clonotype was detected ten times or more. The V and J genes are TRBV2 and TRBJ2-5, with 7 bases matching TRBD2. The CDR3 has 16 residues. The ends lost 6 bases at V and 2 bases at J; junction bases unmatched: 12. CDR1 SNHLY and CDR2 FYNNEI come from the germline V gene. The CDR3 DNA reads as TGTGCCAGCAGACCCTACTCGGTTAGCGGGCAAGAGACCCAGTACTTC. Amino acids: CASRPYSVSGQETQYF.

The rearrangement joins TRBV19 to TRBJ2-7; 9 bases line up with TRBD1. Germline CDR1 LNHDA, CDR2 SQIVND (reference sequence). This CDR3 is built from 15 residues. The trim removed 5 bases at V and 0 bases at J, leaving 5 bases unmatched. The CDR3 protein is CASSAGTGTSYEQYF. The CDR3 nucleotides read TGTGCCAGTAGTGCTGGGACAGGGACCTCCTACGAGCAGTACTTC.

This chain joins TRBV20-1 and TRBJ2-3, with a possible D match to TRBD1 (6 bases). The CDR3 length is 13 residues. Germline loops: CDR1 DFQATT, CDR2 SNEGSKA (reference sequence). The V gene lost 3 bases and the J gene lost 4 bases, with 11 bases spanning the gap. CDR3 DNA: TGCAGTGCTAGTCCCAGGGGCCCAGATACGCAGTATTTT. It specifies CSASPRGPDTQYF.

The genes are TRBV7-2 and TRBJ1-2; 7 positions agree with TRBD1. CDR3 length: 14 amino acids. The V gene end was trimmed by 3 bases and the J gene end by 4 bases; junction bases not matched to a gene: 5. CDR1 and CDR2 from the germline V gene are SGHTA and FQGNSA. The CDR3 DNA follows: TGTGCCAGCAGCTTTGGGACAGCTCGCTATGGCTACACCTTC. This sequence encodes CASSFGTARYGYTF. Full variable domain (remainder filled in from reference TRBV7-2 and TRBJ1-2): GAGVSQSPSNKVTEKGKDVELRCDPISGHTALYWYRQSLGQGLEFLIYFQGNSAPDKSGLPSDRFSAERTGGSVSTLTIQRTQQEDSAVYLCASSFGTARYGYTFGSGTRLTVV.

The chain employs TRBV7-9 and TRBJ2-2; D assignment may be TRBD1 or TRBD2 (5 bases each). The CDR3 consists of 15 residues. The V gene's germline CDR1 is SEHNR and CDR2 FQNEAQ (reference sequence). The V gene lost 8 bases and the J gene lost 5 bases, with 18 bases spanning the gap. The CDR3 bases are TGTGCCAGCCGAACCTCCGGGACGTTGACCGGGGAGCTGTTTTTT. This gives the protein CASRTSGTLTGELFF.

In its sample, this clonotype was seen once. The chain joins TRBV12-3 or TRBV12-4 to TRBJ2-1; D unresolved. V was clipped by 6 bases and J by 7 bases, with 4 bases between them. This CDR3 contains 10 residues. The CDR3 bases are TGTGCCAGCAGCATGAATGAGCAGTTCTTC. Encoded protein: CASSMNEQFF.

V gene TRBV21-1 combines with J gene TRBJ2-4; the DNA was not compared with TRBD1, the D call given in the table. TRBV21-1 is shown as a pseudogene. The CDR3 loop spans 17 amino acids. CDR3 in amino acids: CASSKESVGTGGGEQYF. DNA of the CDR3: TGTGCCAGCAGCAAAGAAAGCGTCGGGACAGGGGGCGGGGAGCAGTACTTC.

V and J are TRBV7-2 and TRBJ2-7; D is undetermined. V lost 4 bases to trimming and J lost 2 bases, with 12 bases between them. Germline CDR1 and CDR2: SGHTA and FQGNSA. There are 14 residues in the CDR3. The CDR3 sequence: CASSYGVGPYEQYF. The CDR3 region has the DNA TGTGCCAGCAGCTATGGGGTTGGCCCCTACGAGCAGTACTTC.

In the case of this clonotype: Being one base from a much bigger clone, this may be a read error. This chain links TRBV12-3 or TRBV12-4 with TRBJ2-5; D is undetermined. Between the trimmed V and J ends, which lost 4 bases and 11 bases, there was a span of 17 bases. This CDR3 has 13 residues. CDR3 protein: CASSYLWTYGQYF. The CDR3, as DNA: TGTGCCAGCAGTTATCTCTGGACCTACGGGCAGTACTTC.

In this sample, this clonotype turned up a few times. This chain joins TRBV5-5 and TRBJ2-1; TRBD2 aligns across 7 bases. Germline V lookup: CDR1 SGHKS, CDR2 YYEKEE (reference sequence). This CDR3 contains 12 residues. Trimming took 4 bases from V and 10 from J; bases not matched to a gene: 5. The CDR3 is CASSETSWEQFF. DNA of the CDR3: TGTGCCAGCAGCGAGACTAGCTGGGAGCAGTTCTTC.

This clonotype was recorded at least ten times. V usage is TRBV10-3 and J usage is TRBJ2-3, with D maybe TRBD1 (5 bases). The CDR3 runs to 16 residues. The germline V gene encodes CDR1 ENHRY and CDR2 SYGVKD. Trimming left V 3 bases short and J 5 bases short, with 18 bases between. The CDR3 nucleotides are TGTGCCATCAGTGATCTGGGGCAGGGTCAGGGAGATACGCAGTATTTT. Its translation: CAISDLGQGQGDTQYF.

The chain joins TRBV28 to TRBJ2-5; D gene uncertain. The CDR3 sequence is 10 residues long. Germline V gene data show CDR1 as MDHEN and CDR2 as SYDVKM. V lost 5 bases to trimming and J lost 13 bases, with 11 bases between them. CDR3 bases: TGTGCCAGCAGTGGACGGGTCCCGTACTTC. Its translation is CASSGRVPYF.

The rearrangement links TRBV20-1 to TRBJ1-1, with D maybe TRBD1 (5 bases). The CDR3 length is 13 residues. The germline V gene has CDR1 DFQATT and CDR2 SNEGSKA (reference sequence). The V and J ends lost 5 bases and 3 bases respectively, with 13 bases between them. This CDR3 is CSAVKRGYTEAFF. The CDR3 DNA reads TGCAGTGCTGTAAAAAGGGGCTACACTGAAGCTTTCTTT.

The V gene is TRBV6-5, the J gene TRBJ2-3; TRBD2 matches at 8 bases. Germline V gene lookup returns CDR1 MNHEY and CDR2 SVGAGI. The CDR3 is made up of 16 amino acids. The V segment lost 2 bases and the J segment 6 bases; nucleotides outside the gene matches: 10. The CDR3 region has the DNA TGTGCCAGCAGTTACGAAAGCGGGAGAAGGTCCGATACGCAGTATTTT. Translation gives CASSYESGRRSDTQYF.

The chain couples TRBV6-1 to TRBJ1-5; D is unresolved. CDR1 and CDR2 from the germline V gene are MNHNS and SASEGT. Trimming removed 6 bases at V and 4 bases at J, with 19 bases between. The CDR3 consists of 16 residues. The CDR3 reads CASSPIAATFNQPQHF. The CDR3 nucleotides are TGTGCCAGCAGCCCCATCGCTGCAACCTTTAATCAGCCCCAGCATTTT.

This chain links TRBV4-1 with TRBJ2-1, with D maybe TRBD1 (5 bases). Germline values: CDR1 MGHRA, CDR2 YSYEKL. V gave up 1 base and J gave up 6 bases, with 13 bases separating them. The CDR3 is made up of 15 amino acids. The CDR3 DNA sequence: TGCGCCAGCAGCCAAGGGAGCTGGCAGGGCAATGAGCAGTTCTTC. Translated: CASSQGSWQGNEQFF.

The V and J genes are TRBV6-5 and TRBJ1-1; D may be TRBD1 (5 bases). V lost 0 bases and J 2 bases, leaving 22 bases between the germline ends. This CDR3 is built from 19 residues. The germline V gene encodes CDR1 MNHEY and CDR2 SVGAGI. CDR3 in DNA: TGTGCCAGCAGTTACTCGAGCTTTCAACGGGGCGCGAGAAACACTGAAGCTTTCTTT. Its translation is CASSYSSFQRGARNTEAFF.

Note on this clonotype: It may be a read error: a sequence one base away is much more abundant. The chain recombines TRBV2 with TRBJ2-4; D gene ambiguous. V lost 4 bases, J lost 13 bases, and 26 bases lay in between. The CDR3 length is 16 residues. Germline CDR1 is SNHLY and CDR2 is FYNNEI. The chain's CDR3 is CASSGIPIPRLPGQYF. CDR3 DNA sequence: TGTGCCAGCAGTGGAATCCCAATCCCAAGACTCCCCGGGCAGTACTTC.